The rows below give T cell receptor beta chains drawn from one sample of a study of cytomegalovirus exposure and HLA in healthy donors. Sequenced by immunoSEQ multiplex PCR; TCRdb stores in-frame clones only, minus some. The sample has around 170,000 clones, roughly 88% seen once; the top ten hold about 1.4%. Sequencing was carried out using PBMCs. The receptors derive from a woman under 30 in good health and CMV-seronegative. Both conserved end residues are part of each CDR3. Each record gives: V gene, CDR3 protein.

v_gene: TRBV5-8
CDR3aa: CASTLTGGNTEAFF

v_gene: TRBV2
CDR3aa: CASKRAEQETQYF

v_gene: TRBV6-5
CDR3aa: CASREGLSNTEAFF

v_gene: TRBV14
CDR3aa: CASSQLGRDGYGYTF

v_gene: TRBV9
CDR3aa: CASSPGVGGAYEQYF

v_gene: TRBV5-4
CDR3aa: CASSLGAGRDSPLHF

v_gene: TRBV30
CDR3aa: CAWSHRGGQPQHF

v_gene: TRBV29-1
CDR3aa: CSVDHGLAGTQYF

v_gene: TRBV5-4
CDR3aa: CASSTGTGDPDTQYF

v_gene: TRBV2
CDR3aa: CASSAGTVYF

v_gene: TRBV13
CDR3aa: CASSLLQASGPREYF

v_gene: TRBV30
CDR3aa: CAWSGQGGNQPQHF

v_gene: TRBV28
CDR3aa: CASSPPPGQGAFGYTF

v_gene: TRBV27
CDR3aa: CASSPGSSTDTQYF

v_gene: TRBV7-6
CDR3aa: CASRGESGEAFF

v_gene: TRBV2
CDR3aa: CASLTHRGTTEAFF

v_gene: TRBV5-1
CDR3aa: CASSLPPAEAFF

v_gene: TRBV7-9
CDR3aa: CASSLGQGTNEKLFF

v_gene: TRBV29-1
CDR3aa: CSVAGTANNEKLFF

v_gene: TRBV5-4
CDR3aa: CASSLGGTSSSTDTQYF

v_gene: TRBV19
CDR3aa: CASSIRYAGDNQPQHF

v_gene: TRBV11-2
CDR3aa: CASSFSGGGDTQYF

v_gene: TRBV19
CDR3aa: CASSILPGTGENTGELFF

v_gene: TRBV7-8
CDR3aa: CASSLGQVNTEAFF

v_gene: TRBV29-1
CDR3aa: CSVRALQGIHEQYF

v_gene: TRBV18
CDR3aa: CASSEGDPMGNTIYF

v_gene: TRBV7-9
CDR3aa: CASSLAMTSGNTDTQYF

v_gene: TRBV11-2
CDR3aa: CASSLDRVSVRNGYTF

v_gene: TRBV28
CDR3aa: CASSLWYRSYEQYF

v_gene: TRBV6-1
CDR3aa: CASSSQGGNTEAFF

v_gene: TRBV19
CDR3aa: CASSTGQGIYNSPLHF

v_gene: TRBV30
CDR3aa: CAWSKKPGTIEAFF

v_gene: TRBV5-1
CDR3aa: CASSRDSFYSNQPQHF

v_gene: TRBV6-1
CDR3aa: CASSQRREKLFF

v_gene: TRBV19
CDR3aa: CASSMGAPRGRLGTEAFF

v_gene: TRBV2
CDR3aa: CASSEQGSTYEQYF

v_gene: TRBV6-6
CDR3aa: CASSYSSSNQPQHF

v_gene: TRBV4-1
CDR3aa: CASSPRVSVPRNQPQHF

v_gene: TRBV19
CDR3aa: CAGGQGRNQPQHF

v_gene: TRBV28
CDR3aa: CASSPGGFSGNTIYF

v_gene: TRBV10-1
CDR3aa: CASSPGDRLTGELFF